A selection of T cell receptor beta chains follows, all from one sample in a study of blood T cell repertoires in COVID-19. The protocol was immunoSEQ multiplex PCR, while the TCRdb copy is restricted to in-frame clones and leaves out a portion. The sample has some 490,000 clones; about 85% are singletons. The sequencing input was PBMCs or T cells enriched from blood (not recorded which). The receptors originated from a woman aged 55-70 years who had recovered from COVID-19. The CDR3 runs from the conserved cysteine through the conserved F or W. The D gene is left open where the match is weak. Size is stated for part of the rows, as once, few or many counts, or as a class when the clone is expanded.

>NA|TRBJ1-6|NA|TRBV19
CASKRDTSYNSPLHF
TGTGCCAGCAAGCGGGACACATCCTATAATTCACCCCTCCACTTT
>NA|TRBJ2-7|NA|TRBV6-6
CASSSLQDKNPWEQYF
TGTGCCAGCAGTTCGCTTCAGGACAAGAACCCCTGGGAGCAGTACTTC
>NA|TRBJ1-1|NA|TRBV14
CASSQALSGVGAEAFF
TGTGCCAGCAGCCAAGCCCTCTCAGGGGTGGGGGCTGAAGCTTTCTTT
>NA|TRBJ1-5|NA|TRBV6-1
CASSDGGTHQPQHF
TGTGCCAGCAGTGACGGGGGGACCCATCAGCCCCAGCATTTT
>NA|TRBJ2-2|NA|TRBV7-9
CASSLALQANTGELFF
TGTGCCAGCAGCTTAGCATTACAGGCGAACACCGGGGAGCTGTTTTTT
>NA|TRBJ1-4|NA|TRBV4-1
CASSRGFDEKLFF
TGCGCCAGCAGCCGAGGGTTCGATGAAAAACTGTTTTTT
>NA|TRBJ2-5|TRBD2|TRBV5-4
CASSSGLAGGETQYF
TGTGCCAGCAGCAGCGGACTAGCGGGGGGGGAGACCCAGTACTTC
>NA|TRBJ1-4|NA|TRBV30
CALTRKGTNEKLFF
TGTGCCTTAACCAGGAAGGGGACTAATGAAAAACTGTTTTTT
>NA|TRBJ2-1|NA|TRBV5-1
CASSSPRVGGNEQFF
TGCGCCAGCAGCTCCCCCCGGGTAGGAGGTAATGAGCAGTTCTTC
>NA|TRBJ2-2|TRBD1|TRBV5-1
CASSLVGTGRTGELFF
TGCGCCAGCAGCTTAGTAGGGACAGGGAGGACCGGGGAGCTGTTTTTT
>once|TRBJ2-6|NA|TRBV6-5
CASSTGDGANVLTF
TGTGCCAGCAGTACGGGGGACGGGGCCAACGTCCTGACTTTC
>NA|TRBJ2-5|NA|TRBV6-5
CASSLGPETQYF
TGTGCCAGCAGTCTGGGGCCAGAGACCCAGTACTTC
>NA|TRBJ1-2|NA|TRBV5-6
CASSIYRTSNYGYTF
TGTGCCAGCAGCATTTACAGGACCTCTAACTATGGCTACACCTTC
>NA|TRBJ1-2|NA|TRBV9
CASSPQGLGYTF
TGTGCCAGCAGCCCCCAGGGGTTAGGCTACACCTTC
>NA|TRBJ2-7|NA|TRBV2
CASSENSKSYEQYF
TGTGCCAGCAGTGAAAACAGCAAATCCTACGAGCAGTACTTC
>NA|TRBJ1-1|NA|TRBV15
CATSRDIQGNTEAFF
TGTGCCACCAGCAGGGATATACAGGGGAACACTGAAGCTTTCTTT
>once|TRBJ1-2|NA|TRBV5-1
CASSLLVREGVYGYTF
TGCGCCAGCAGCCTGTTGGTGAGGGAGGGAGTCTATGGCTACACCTTC
>NA|TRBJ1-2|TRBD1|TRBV6-1
CASSDPGQATGYTF
TGTGCCAGCAGTGACCCGGGACAGGCTACGGGCTACACCTTC
>NA|TRBJ1-5|NA|TRBV15
CATSRGEINYQPQHF
TGTGCCACCAGCAGAGGGGAGATCAATTATCAGCCCCAGCATTTT
>once|TRBJ1-5|NA|TRBV7-9
CASSGSKGYSNQPQHF
TGTGCCAGCAGCGGATCGAAGGGGTATAGCAATCAGCCCCAGCATTTT
>NA|TRBJ1-6|NA|TRBV5-1
CASSLSLAGAYNSPLHF
TGCGCCAGCAGCCTCTCCTTGGCAGGGGCGTATAATTCACCCCTCCACTTT
>NA|TRBJ1-1|NA|TRBV6-5
CASSYSREDTEAFF
TGTGCCAGCAGTTACTCTAGGGAGGACACTGAAGCTTTCTTT
>NA|TRBJ1-2|TRBD1|TRBV7-9
CASSSNPGQGDGYTF
TGTGCCAGCAGCTCAAACCCGGGACAGGGGGATGGCTACACCTTC
>many|TRBJ1-4|NA|TRBV7-8
CASSPREGLQEKLFF
TGTGCCAGCAGCCCCCGGGAGGGCTTACAAGAAAAACTGTTTTTT
>NA|TRBJ2-2|NA|TRBV23-1
CASSQSKGGYTGELFF
TGCGCCAGCAGTCAATCGAAAGGGGGATACACCGGGGAGCTGTTTTTT
>NA|TRBJ1-5|TRBD1|TRBV2
CASSSTGDQPQHF
TGTGCCAGCAGTTCCACAGGGGATCAGCCCCAGCATTTT
>NA|TRBJ1-6|NA|TRBV5-1
CASSLGMYNSPLHF
TGCGCCAGCAGCCTCGGGATGTATAATTCACCCCTCCACTTT
>NA|TRBJ2-1|TRBD2|TRBV11-2
CASSLGREVNEQFF
TGTGCCAGCAGCTTAGGACGGGAGGTCAATGAGCAGTTCTTC